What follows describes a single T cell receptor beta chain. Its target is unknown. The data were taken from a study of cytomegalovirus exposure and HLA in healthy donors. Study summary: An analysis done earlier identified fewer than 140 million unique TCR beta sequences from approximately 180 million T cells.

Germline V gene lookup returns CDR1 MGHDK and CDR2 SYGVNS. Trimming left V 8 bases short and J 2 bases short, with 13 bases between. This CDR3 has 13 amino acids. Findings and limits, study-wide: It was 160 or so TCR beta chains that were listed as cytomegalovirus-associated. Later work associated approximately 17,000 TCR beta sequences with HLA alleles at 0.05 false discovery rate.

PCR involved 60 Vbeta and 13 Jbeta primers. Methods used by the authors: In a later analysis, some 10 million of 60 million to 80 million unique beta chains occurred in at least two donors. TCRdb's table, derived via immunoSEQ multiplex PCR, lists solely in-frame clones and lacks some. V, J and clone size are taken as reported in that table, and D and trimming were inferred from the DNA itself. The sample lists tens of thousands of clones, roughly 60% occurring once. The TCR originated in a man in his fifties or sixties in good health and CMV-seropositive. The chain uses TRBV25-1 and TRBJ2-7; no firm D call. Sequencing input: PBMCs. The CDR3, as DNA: TGTGCCAGCTCAACAACCTTCCCCTACGAGCAGTACTTC. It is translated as CASSTTFPYEQYF.